This is a list of T cell receptor beta chains from one sample in a study of T cell responses to AZD1222 COVID-19 vaccine. Profiling relied on immunoSEQ multiplex PCR, and the TCRdb table lists in-frame clones only, not all of them. The table has 140,000 to 150,000 clones, approximately 89% seen once. Sequencing used peripheral blood, obtained on day 0 of AZD1222 vaccination. The receptors come from an adult in good health. CDR3s include the opening cysteine and the closing phenylalanine or tryptophan. A D gene is named only where the DNA matches it firmly. Not all rows give a size; the values are once, few, many and, for expanded clones, a class.

d_call: NA
clone_size: once
v_call: TRBV19
cdr3_aa: CASSITPKARNTEAFF

d_call: TRBD2
clone_size: NA
v_call: TRBV12-5
cdr3_aa: CASGHSGGELFF

d_call: TRBD1
clone_size: NA
v_call: TRBV7-2
cdr3_aa: CASSLATAGGDYGYTF

d_call: TRBD1
clone_size: NA
v_call: TRBV6-5
cdr3_aa: CASSNPGGQPQHF

d_call: TRBD1
clone_size: NA
v_call: TRBV7-7
cdr3_aa: CASSPGQGSDTQYF

d_call: NA
clone_size: NA
v_call: TRBV7-9
cdr3_aa: CASSSRGQRANVLTF

d_call: TRBD2
clone_size: NA
v_call: TRBV9
cdr3_aa: CASTTAAGANEQFF

d_call: NA
clone_size: NA
v_call: TRBV4-2
cdr3_aa: CASSQRLQIRVATNEKLFF

d_call: TRBD2
clone_size: NA
v_call: TRBV5-1
cdr3_aa: CASEREGHTGELFF

d_call: NA
clone_size: NA
v_call: TRBV7-9
cdr3_aa: CASSLWEQVSTEAFF

d_call: TRBD1
clone_size: NA
v_call: TRBV10-2
cdr3_aa: CASSSPLAGGKTQYF

d_call: TRBD1
clone_size: NA
v_call: TRBV6-5
cdr3_aa: CASSYRGDGYTF

d_call: NA
clone_size: NA
v_call: TRBV27
cdr3_aa: CASILKGGRNYEQYF

d_call: NA
clone_size: NA
v_call: TRBV4-2
cdr3_aa: CASSQELGSSPGELFF

d_call: NA
clone_size: NA
v_call: TRBV12-3/TRBV12-4
cdr3_aa: CARPPHEQFF

d_call: TRBD2
clone_size: NA
v_call: TRBV3-1/TRBV3-2
cdr3_aa: CASTHAIFSGTSGGRAGELFF

d_call: NA
clone_size: NA
v_call: TRBV29-1
cdr3_aa: CSVVAEWDEKLFF

d_call: NA
clone_size: NA
v_call: TRBV23-1
cdr3_aa: CASLRRGGTYEQYF

d_call: NA
clone_size: once
v_call: TRBV7-2
cdr3_aa: CASSPIPSAQETQYF

d_call: NA
clone_size: NA
v_call: TRBV19
cdr3_aa: CASSSTGVTPHTLFF

d_call: NA
clone_size: NA
v_call: TRBV29-1
cdr3_aa: CSVVLGTASNEQFF

d_call: NA
clone_size: once
v_call: TRBV6-7
cdr3_aa: CASSPPFF

d_call: TRBD2
clone_size: NA
v_call: TRBV19
cdr3_aa: CASSIKGLAELPYEQYF

d_call: TRBD2
clone_size: NA
v_call: TRBV6-4
cdr3_aa: CASSPMGGEIETQYF

d_call: TRBD2
clone_size: NA
v_call: TRBV20-1
cdr3_aa: CSASFAFAGETYEQYF

d_call: NA
clone_size: once
v_call: TRBV7-8
cdr3_aa: CASSPVGGSYTDTQYF

d_call: TRBD2
clone_size: NA
v_call: TRBV30
cdr3_aa: CAWSWAGVSNEQFF

d_call: NA
clone_size: NA
v_call: TRBV4-3
cdr3_aa: CASSQETGLYGYTF

d_call: NA
clone_size: NA
v_call: TRBV3-1/TRBV3-2
cdr3_aa: CASSQEWGVGSGANYGYTF

d_call: TRBD2
clone_size: once
v_call: TRBV4-1
cdr3_aa: CASSRSVLAGGGEQFF

d_call: NA
clone_size: NA
v_call: TRBV3-1/TRBV3-2
cdr3_aa: CASSQSMDTEAFF

d_call: NA
clone_size: NA
v_call: TRBV5-6
cdr3_aa: CASSLLGVGEKLFF

d_call: TRBD2
clone_size: NA
v_call: TRBV5-1
cdr3_aa: CASSLGLAGLSDTQYF

d_call: NA
clone_size: NA
v_call: TRBV2
cdr3_aa: CASRGLQGRNYGYTF

d_call: NA
clone_size: NA
v_call: TRBV3-1/TRBV3-2
cdr3_aa: CASSQNAFKRGYTF

d_call: NA
clone_size: NA
v_call: TRBV13
cdr3_aa: CASSLVQGVNEQFF

d_call: NA
clone_size: NA
v_call: TRBV21-1
cdr3_aa: CASGRGRGNTEAFF

d_call: NA
clone_size: NA
v_call: TRBV4-3
cdr3_aa: CASSQGLNTGELFF

d_call: NA
clone_size: NA
v_call: TRBV5-4
cdr3_aa: CASSFAGGDLTEAFF

d_call: NA
clone_size: NA
v_call: TRBV7-9
cdr3_aa: CASSRDNSYEQYF

d_call: NA
clone_size: once
v_call: TRBV4-3
cdr3_aa: CASSPVGLGTEAFF

d_call: NA
clone_size: NA
v_call: TRBV5-1
cdr3_aa: CASTVRNPANEKLFF

d_call: NA
clone_size: NA
v_call: TRBV6-2/TRBV6-3
cdr3_aa: CASSYSGRSPGELFF

d_call: NA
clone_size: NA
v_call: TRBV7-2
cdr3_aa: CASSLGGQPQHF

d_call: TRBD2
clone_size: NA
v_call: TRBV13
cdr3_aa: CASSFGLAGGPRTDTQYF

d_call: NA
clone_size: NA
v_call: TRBV10-3
cdr3_aa: CAITDRENADTQYF

d_call: NA
clone_size: NA
v_call: TRBV20-1
cdr3_aa: CSASFGLTEAFF

d_call: NA
clone_size: NA
v_call: TRBV7-9
cdr3_aa: CASSLDGMGQYF

d_call: NA
clone_size: NA
v_call: TRBV3-1/TRBV3-2
cdr3_aa: CASSQDPPYPLYEQYF

d_call: NA
clone_size: NA
v_call: TRBV29-1
cdr3_aa: CSVEDKRDIQYF

d_call: TRBD1
clone_size: NA
v_call: TRBV27
cdr3_aa: CASSLSPTGRTEAFF